These 10 T cell receptor beta chains were sequenced from one sample in a study of blood T cell repertoires in COVID-19. Assay used: immunoSEQ multiplex PCR; TCRdb lists only in-frame clones, some missing. The profile shows 130,000 to 150,000 clones, 85% to 90% of them singletons. The source material was peripheral blood. The receptor source for this set is a human donor in a cohort sampled during active COVID-19.

This chain links TRBV5-5 with TRBJ1-1, with 8 bases lining up with TRBD1. The CDR3 length is 13 residues. The J segment lost 7 bases and the V segment lost 5 bases, leaving 7 bases of the junction unmatched. Per germline, CDR1 SGHKS and CDR2 YYEKEE (reference sequence). The DNA for the CDR3 is TGTGCCAGCAGGATGTGGACAGGGAGTGAAGCTTTCTTT. Translated: CASRMWTGSEAFF.

The rearrangement joins TRBV5-5 to TRBJ2-5, with D possibly being TRBD2 (6 bases). Germline CDR1 reads SGHKS; CDR2 reads YYEKEE (reference sequence). Trimming removed 4 bases from V and 3 bases from J, with 13 bases in between. CDR3 size: 14 residues. DNA of the CDR3: TGTGCCAGCAGCCATAGCGGATTTAAAGAGACCCAGTACTTC. This codes for CASSHSGFKETQYF.

The chain has TRBV7-9 and TRBJ2-5, with 11 bases identical to TRBD1. From germline, CDR1 is SEHNR and CDR2 FQNEAQ (reference sequence). This CDR3 has 16 amino acids. V shed 2 bases, J shed 4 bases, and the junction held 6 bases outside the gene matches. The CDR3, as DNA: TGTGCCAGCAGCTTAACCGGACAGGGGGCGGGAGAGACCCAGTACTTC. This gives the protein CASSLTGQGAGETQYF.

This sequence joins TRBV18 and TRBJ2-7; D is possibly TRBD2 (5 bases). Germline assignment: CDR1 KGHSH and CDR2 LQKENI. Trimming shortened V by 1 base and J by 5 bases, and 15 bases separated the two germline ends. This CDR3 has 15 amino acids. In DNA form, the CDR3 reads TGTGCCAGCTCACCACTAATCGGCAGCGGCAACGAGCAGTACTTC. Its protein product is CASSPLIGSGNEQYF. The full variable domain, completed using reference TRBV18 and TRBJ2-7, is NAGVMQNPRHLVRRRGQEARLRCSPMKGHSHVYWYRQLPEEGLKFMVYLQKENIIDESGMPKERFSAEFPKEGPSILRIQQVVRGDSAAYFCASSPLIGSGNEQYFGPGTRLTVT.

This sequence joins TRBV7-3 and TRBJ2-3; D might be TRBD1 (5 bases). Germline CDR1 reads SGHTA; CDR2 reads FQGTGA. With 2 bases removed from V and 3 bases from J, the gap between germline ends came to 15 bases. The length of the CDR3 is 16 residues. CDR3 region: CASSLSVQGGTDTQYF. The CDR3 DNA sequence: TGTGCCAGCAGCTTATCGGTGCAGGGTGGAACAGATACGCAGTATTTT.

CDR3 coding DNA: TGTGCCAGCTCACCCGGCCAGGTAACACAGCCCCAGCATTTT. The encoded protein is CASSPGQVTQPQHF. The chain uses TRBV18 and TRBJ1-5; D not resolved. Trimming removed 3 bases from V and 7 bases from J, with 13 bases in between. Germline loops: CDR1 KGHSH, CDR2 LQKENI. The CDR3 spans 14 residues.

The V call is TRBV9, the J call TRBJ1-1; tentatively, D is TRBD1 (6 bases). The germline V and J ends were trimmed by 0 bases and 6 bases, with 12 bases remaining between them. CDR1 is SGDLS, CDR2 YYNGEE, per germline. The CDR3 spans 14 residues. CDR3 nucleotide sequence: TGTGCCAGCAGCGTAGGACAGGTGACGGCTGAAGCTTTCTTT. Protein sequence: CASSVGQVTAEAFF. The full variable domain, rest sourced from reference TRBV9 and TRBJ1-1, is DSGVTQTPKHLITATGQRVTLRCSPRSGDLSVYWYQQSLDQGLQFLIQYYNGEERAKGNILERFSAQQFPDLHSELNLSSLELGDSALYFCASSVGQVTAEAFFGQGTRLTVV.

This chain joins TRBV24-1 and TRBJ1-1, with D unresolved. CDR3 length: 12 residues. Germline values: CDR1 KGHDR, CDR2 SFDVKD. V lost 8 bases and J 3 bases, leaving 9 bases between the germline ends. The CDR3 sequence: CATKTKDTEAFF. The CDR3 bases are TGTGCCACCAAGACAAAGGACACTGAAGCTTTCTTT.

This chain joins TRBV27 and TRBJ2-7; the D is unclear. The CDR3 is 13 residues long. Trimming took off 2 bases at V and 1 base at J, with 6 bases between the two ends. The germline V gene encodes CDR1 MNHEY and CDR2 SMNVEV (reference sequence). The CDR3 DNA follows: TGTGCCAGCAGTTTACACAGATCCTACGAGCAGTACTTC. Translated: CASSLHRSYEQYF.

V is TRBV7-9 and J is TRBJ2-3, with D tentatively TRBD1 (6 bases). CDR3 length: 12 amino acids. CDR1 SEHNR and CDR2 FQNEAQ come from the germline V gene (reference sequence). The V end was cut by 5 bases, the J end by 4 bases, with 7 bases between. The CDR3 nucleotides are TGTGCCAGCAGCGGGACATCAGATACGCAGTATTTT. It encodes CASSGTSDTQYF.